These 11 T cell receptor beta chains were sequenced from one sample in a study of T-cell reconstitution after alpha-beta-depleted transplantation in children. A library of TCRbeta sequences, prepared with unique molecular identifiers, was generated. MiXCR, applied by TCRdb to the PCR reads, yields one record per CDR3 protein. This table has over 200,000 distinct CDR3 sequences, 11% appearing once. The specimen comprised PBMCs, sampled before TCRalphabeta/CD19-depleted stem cell transplant. The receptors shown here come from a child under two years old with acute myeloid leukemia, due to receive a stem cell transplant.

This clonotype was found many times. The rearrangement uses TRBV5-1 and TRBJ1-2; tentative D call: TRBD1 (5 bases). CDR1 and CDR2 from the germline V gene are SGHRS and YFSETQ. Trimming left V 2 bases short and J 7 bases short, with 15 bases between. This CDR3 has 14 residues. CDR3 nucleotides: TGCGCCAGCAGCTTAGTAGGGGAAACGGCTGGCTACACCTTC. It specifies CASSLVGETAGYTF.

As to this clonotype: This clone may be a read error of a much larger clone one base away. V and J are TRBV12-3 or TRBV12-4 and TRBJ2-7, with D unresolved. This CDR3 is 11 amino acids long. Trimming took off 3 bases at V and 5 bases at J, with 5 bases between the two ends. The CDR3 spells CASSFLDEQYF. CDR3 in DNA: TGTGCCAGCAGTTTCCTCGACGAGCAGTACTTC.

This clonotype was detected many times. The rearrangement links TRBV3-1 to TRBJ2-7; D remains ambiguous. The CDR3 length is 16 residues. V shed 0 bases and J shed 0 bases, with 12 bases lying between them. Germline V gene data show CDR1 as LGHDT and CDR2 as YNNKEL (reference sequence). The CDR3 sequence is CASSQDYGVSSYEQYF. CDR3 bases: TGTGCCAGCAGCCAAGATTATGGCGTGAGCTCCTACGAGCAGTACTTC.

Regarding this clonotype: A much bigger clone sits one base away, suggesting this may be a read error. The chain has TRBV7-2 and TRBJ2-1; the D gene is possibly TRBD2 (6 bases). Germline CDR1 reads SGHTA; CDR2 reads FQGNSA. The CDR3 has 14 residues. The CDR3 here is CATSLVGGLGEQFF. The CDR3 region has the DNA TGTGCCACCAGCTTAGTCGGGGGACTGGGTGAGCAGTTCTTC.

This chain connects TRBV29-1 to TRBJ1-3, with D perhaps matching TRBD1 (5 bases). Germline V lookup: CDR1 SQVTM, CDR2 ANQGSEA. This CDR3 is 15 amino acids long. Trimming cost V 7 bases and J 0 bases, with 16 bases left between them. CDR3 nucleotides: TGCAGCGCCCGGGGGACTCCGAGCTCTGGAAACACCATATATTTT. Translating it yields CSARGTPSSGNTIYF. The variable domain in full, with the rest retrieved from reference TRBV29-1 and TRBJ1-3, is SAVISQKPSRDICQRGTSLTIQCQVDSQVTMMFWYRQQPGQSLTLIATANQGSEATYESGFVIDKFPISRPNLTFSTLTVSNMSPEDSSIYLCSARGTPSSGNTIYFGEGSWLTVV.

This clonotype was detected ten times or more. The chain is built from TRBV5-1 and TRBJ2-3; D perhaps matches TRBD1 (5 bases). The germline CDR1 and CDR2 sequences are SGHRS and YFSETQ. CDR3 size: 13 residues. Trimming shortened V by 3 bases and J by 5 bases, and 10 bases separated the two germline ends. CDR3 loop: CASSSYDRDTQYF. CDR3 bases: TGCGCCAGCAGCTCCTACGACAGAGATACGCAGTATTTT.

This clonotype was observed at least ten times. The genes are TRBV11-2 and TRBJ2-3; the D gene is possibly TRBD2 (5 bases). The CDR3 is 15 residues long. Germline assignment: CDR1 SGHAT and CDR2 FQNNGV. V shed 3 bases and J shed 0 bases, with 10 bases lying between them. CDR3 amino acids: CASSFLAPSTDTQYF. The CDR3, as DNA: TGTGCCAGCAGCTTCCTAGCCCCTAGCACAGATACGCAGTATTTT.

In this sample, this clonotype turned up many times. V is TRBV7-8 and J is TRBJ1-1; 7 nucleotides match TRBD1. Germline trimming cut 1 base from V and 7 bases from J; bases unmatched to any gene: 6. Germline values: CDR1 SGHVS, CDR2 FQNEAQ. The CDR3 contains 14 residues. CDR3 in DNA: TGTGCCAGCAGCTTAGGACAGGGAGCGTTTGAAGCTTTCTTT. Amino acids: CASSLGQGAFEAFF.

This clonotype was detected many times. The J gene is TRBJ2-1, the V gene TRBV4-3, with D tentatively TRBD2 (7 bases). The germline V gene encodes CDR1 LGHNA and CDR2 YSLEER. CDR3 length: 17 amino acids. Trimming took 3 bases from V and 4 from J, leaving 19 bases between them. This CDR3 reads CASSQYGGGGPYNEQFF. CDR3 in DNA: TGCGCCAGCAGCCAGTACGGAGGGGGAGGGCCTTACAATGAGCAGTTCTTC.

The CDR3 region is CASSQDMTAGGPNEQYF. The CDR3 DNA reads TGTGCCAGCAGCCAAGATATGACGGCGGGGGGGCCCAACGAGCAGTACTTC. The rearrangement joins TRBV4-2 to TRBJ2-7; 9 nucleotides agree with TRBD2. This CDR3 comprises 17 residues. V shed 0 bases, J shed 5 bases, and the junction held 11 bases outside the gene matches. CDR1 is LGHNA and CDR2 is YNFKEQ in the germline V gene.

This clonotype was counted at least ten times. CDR3 amino acids: CASSPTVPGVYGYTF. The CDR3 DNA is TGTGCCAGCAGCCCGACGGTCCCGGGGGTCTATGGCTACACCTTC. The chain joins TRBV7-9 to TRBJ1-2; a possible D gene is TRBD1 (5 bases). CDR1 and CDR2 (germline): SEHNR, FQNEAQ (reference sequence). Between the trimmed V and J ends, which lost 5 bases and 4 bases, there was a span of 17 bases. The CDR3 has 15 amino acids.